The rows below give T cell receptor beta chains drawn from one sample of a study of T cells in Graves' hyperthyroidism and ophthalmopathy. TCRdb called the multiplex PCR reads again in MiXCR, with one record for every CDR3 protein. The sample comprises more than 300,000 distinct CDR3 sequences, about 18% of which are singletons, and 34% rests with the top ten. Input material: blood. Every receptor here comes from a woman under 40 with Graves' hyperthyroidism that later progressed to Graves' ophthalmopathy. Both conserved end residues are part of each CDR3. A D gene is named only where the DNA matches it firmly. Rows may omit the clone size; those that give it use once, few, many or a size class.

TRBV12-3/TRBV12-4	many	TRBD1	TRBJ1-1	CASSLPPGTGVTEAFF	TGTGCCAGCAGTCTACCCCCCGGGACAGGGGTCACTGAAGCTTTCTTT
TRBV27	many	-	TRBJ2-7	CASSLSGRYEQYF	TGTGCCAGCAGTCTATCTGGAAGGTACGAGCAGTACTTC
TRBV2	-	TRBD1	TRBJ1-3	CASSAGTAGNTIYF	TGTGCCAGCAGCGCCGGGACAGCTGGAAACACCATATATTTT
TRBV6-1	few	TRBD1	TRBJ1-2	CASTTDRGRFKYGYTF	TGTGCCAGCACCACGGACAGGGGACGATTTAAGTATGGCTACACCTTC
TRBV10-2	many	-	TRBJ1-6	CASKAGHNSPLHF	TGCGCCAGCAAGGCAGGGCATAATTCACCCCTCCACTTT
TRBV6-2/TRBV6-3	many	-	TRBJ2-5	CASSYLLSQYF	TGTGCCAGCAGTTACCTACTATCCCAGTACTTC
TRBV7-6	-	TRBD2	TRBJ2-5	CASSFFSGRRETQYF	TGTGCCAGCAGCTTCTTTAGCGGGAGAAGAGAGACCCAGTACTTC
TRBV10-3	many	TRBD2	TRBJ2-1	CAISESLGAGAAYNEQFF	TGTGCCATCAGTGAGTCCCTTGGAGCGGGAGCTGCCTACAATGAGCAGTTCTTC
TRBV10-1	-	TRBD1	TRBJ1-6	CASSQGTNSPLHF	TGCGCCAGCTCACAGGGGACGAATTCACCCCTCCACTTT
TRBV19	-	TRBD1	TRBJ1-5	CASREHTGDDQPQHF	TGTGCCAGTAGGGAGCATACAGGGGACGATCAGCCCCAGCATTTT
TRBV30	few	-	TRBJ1-5	CAWSEGDTSNQPQHF	TGTGCCTGGAGCGAAGGGGACACTAGCAATCAGCCCCAGCATTTT
TRBV6-9	-	TRBD1	TRBJ2-1	CASSERTGAAGSYNEQFF	TGCGCCAGCAGTGAAAGGACAGGGGCCGCGGGCTCCTACAATGAGCAGTTCTTC
TRBV15	-	-	TRBJ1-4	CATSRQGRREKLFF	TGTGCCACCAGCAGACAGGGGAGGCGAGAAAAACTGTTTTTT